This TCR beta chain was identified during a study of T cells in Graves' hyperthyroidism and ophthalmopathy (dated by TCRdb to about 2019). As for the study more broadly: Peripheral blood was collected at initial diagnosis, before any treatment. To identify TCR V-J signatures that set the groups apart, the researchers used a discovery cohort of 100 patients, made up of fewer than 50 with Graves' ophthalmopathy and about 55 with stable Graves' hyperthyroidism. An independent validation cohort of under 20 hyperthyroidism patients and about 16 patients who later progressed to ophthalmopathy tested prospective prediction of ophthalmopathy. The 100 discovery patients were divided at random into training and test sets in a 7:3 ratio. In addition, the study compared T-cell repertoires in thyroid tissue and in blood from roughly 6 Graves' hyperthyroidism patients. Following sampling, methimazole starting at 30 mg daily was given to hyperthyroidism patients, and high-dose intravenous methylprednisolone was given to ophthalmopathy patients. TCR Vbeta CDR3 sequencing of approximately 140 peripheral blood samples (under 45 ophthalmopathy, 75 hyperthyroidism and roughly 17 progressor patients) is reported in the paper.

The TCR beta CDR3 regions were amplified from RNA transcripts. The first round of RT-PCR for the TCR CDR3 was performed with the HTBI primer set and the Qiagen OneStep RT-PCR kit. The libraries were constructed in a second round of multiplex PCR and then size-selected and purified. Paired-end sequencing of the libraries was performed with 100 bp reads on an Illumina HiSeq2000. As for the authors' bioinformatics: SOAPnuke was used to process the raw data, throwing out any read that contained adapters or uncalled bases, had a mean Phred below 15, or lacked an exact constant-primer or identifier match. High-quality paired reads were merged using COPE v1.2.5, and each unique nucleotide sequence was defined as a clonotype. MiTCR v1.1 was used to align the clonotypes against IMGT TRBV, TRBD and TRBJ reference segments. The analysis included only V-J combinations with a frequency above 0.0001, which together covered 99% to 99.2% of the repertoires. The TCS score was defined as the ratio of F50 (clonal expansion) to E x V (chaos), calculated using BLOSUM62-based TCRdist between CDR3 peptides within each V-J. Welch's t-statistics and random forest reduced around 550 V-J features to 13, which were used in a naive Bayes classifier (R e1071). TCRdb reran the public reads through fastp at Q25 and MiXCR, keeping productive beta chains. One record per CDR3 amino acid sequence lists the most common genes and DNA. None of the V and J calls come from the authors' own analysis; TCRdb made them. For this sample there are fewer than 500,000 distinct CDR3 sequences; more than 12% appear just once. The ten largest clones represent 15% to 20% of the sample.

The CDR3 numbers 13 residues from cysteine through phenylalanine. Only the CDR3 DNA is retained, 39 bases long and in frame from the first base. V is shortened by 5 bases, J by 4 bases, and the region joining them spans 9 bases. CDR1 and CDR2 were assigned from the germline V gene as MGHRA and YSYEKL. Summary of the overall study and its limitations: A model built on a 13 V-J signature distinguished ophthalmopathy from stable hyperthyroidism, reaching roughly 88% sensitivity and 81% to 83% specificity in cross-validation and 80%/75% in testing. Most expanded thyroid clonotypes (frequency above 0.001) were also detected in blood, suggesting blood repertoires may reflect thyroid immune responses. In validation, the model predicted progression to ophthalmopathy a median of roughly 6.5 months before onset, with 65% to 71% sensitivity and almost 75% specificity. Sample size was not statistically predetermined, and investigators were not blinded to group allocation.

Ophthalmopathy patients had moderately to severely active disease, Clinical Activity Score of at least 3, NOSPECS grade of at least 4, and duration under 3 months. Exclusion was applied to patients with uncontrolled infections, other autoimmune diseases, pregnancy or lactation. Diagnoses were based on clinical symptoms, serum thyroxine and TRAb, thyroid ultrasound and orbital computed tomography. PBMCs were isolated from roughly 10 ml of fresh peripheral blood by Ficoll-Paque density gradient centrifugation. Total RNA was extracted using Trizol reagent, and RNA quality was assessed on an Agilent 2100 Bioanalyzer. This clonotype was seen at least ten times. Which antigen it targets is not known. Nothing much larger sits one base from this clone, and base qualities are not available.

This receptor was obtained from a young woman with Graves' ophthalmopathy. This sequence uses TRBV4-1 and TRBJ1-5, with the D gene uncertain. The source material was blood. The bases read TGCGCCAGCAGCAGAGGGAGGAATCAGCCCCAGCATTTT. This is translated as CASSRGRNQPQHF.